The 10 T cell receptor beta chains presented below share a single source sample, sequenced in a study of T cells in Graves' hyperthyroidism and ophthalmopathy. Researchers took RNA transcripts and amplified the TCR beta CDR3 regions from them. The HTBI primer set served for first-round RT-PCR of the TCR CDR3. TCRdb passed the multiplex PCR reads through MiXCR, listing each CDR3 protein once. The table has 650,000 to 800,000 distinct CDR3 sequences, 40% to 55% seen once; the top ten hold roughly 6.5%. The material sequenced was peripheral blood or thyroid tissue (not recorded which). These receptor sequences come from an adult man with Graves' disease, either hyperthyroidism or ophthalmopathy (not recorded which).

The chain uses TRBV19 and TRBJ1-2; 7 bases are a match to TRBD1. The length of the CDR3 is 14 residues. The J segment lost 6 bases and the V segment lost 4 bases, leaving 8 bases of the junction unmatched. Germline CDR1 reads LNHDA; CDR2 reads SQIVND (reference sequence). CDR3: CASSSQDRLDGYTF. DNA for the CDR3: TGTGCCAGTAGTAGCCAGGACAGGTTAGATGGCTACACCTTC.

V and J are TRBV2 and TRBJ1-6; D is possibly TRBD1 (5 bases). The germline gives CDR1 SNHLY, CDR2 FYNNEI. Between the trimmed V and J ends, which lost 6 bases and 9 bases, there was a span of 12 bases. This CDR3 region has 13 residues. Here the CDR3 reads CASSERGTSPLHF. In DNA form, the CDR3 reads TGTGCCAGCAGCGAACGGGGGACTTCACCCCTCCACTTT.

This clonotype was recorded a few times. In DNA, the CDR3 is TGCAGTGCTACGCAGGGGGTAGGCTACACCTTC. It encodes CSATQGVGYTF. V is TRBV20-1 and J is TRBJ1-2; TRBD1 agrees at 7 bases. Looked up from germline, CDR1 is DFQATT and CDR2 is SNEGSKA (reference sequence). CDR3 size: 11 residues. The junction had 4 bases not matched to a gene; V was cut back by 4 bases and J by 8 bases.

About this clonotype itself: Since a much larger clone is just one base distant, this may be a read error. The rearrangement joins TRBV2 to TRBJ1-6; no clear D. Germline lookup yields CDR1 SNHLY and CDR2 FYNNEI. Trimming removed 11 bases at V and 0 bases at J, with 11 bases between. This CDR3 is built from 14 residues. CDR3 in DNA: TGTGCCGGTCACAAGAGCTCCTATAATTCACCCCTCCACTTT. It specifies CAGHKSSYNSPLHF.

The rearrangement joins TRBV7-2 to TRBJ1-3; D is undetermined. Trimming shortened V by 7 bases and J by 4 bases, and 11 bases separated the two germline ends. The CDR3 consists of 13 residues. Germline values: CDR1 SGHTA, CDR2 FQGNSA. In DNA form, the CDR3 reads TGTGCCAGCACAACGGGGATGGGAAACACCATATATTTT. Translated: CASTTGMGNTIYF.

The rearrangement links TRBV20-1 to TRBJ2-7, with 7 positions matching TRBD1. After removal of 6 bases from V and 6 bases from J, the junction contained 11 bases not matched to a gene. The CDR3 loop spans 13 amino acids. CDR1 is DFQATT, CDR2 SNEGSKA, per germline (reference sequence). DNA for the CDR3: TGCAGTGCCAGCAGCTTAGCAGGGGGCGAGCAGTACTTC. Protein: CSASSLAGGEQYF.

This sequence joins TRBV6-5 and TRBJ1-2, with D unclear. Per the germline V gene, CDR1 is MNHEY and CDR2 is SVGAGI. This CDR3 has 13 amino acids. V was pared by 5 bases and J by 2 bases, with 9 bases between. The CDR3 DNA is TGTGCCAGCAGTGCGGACCGAAACTATGGCTACACCTTC. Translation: CASSADRNYGYTF.

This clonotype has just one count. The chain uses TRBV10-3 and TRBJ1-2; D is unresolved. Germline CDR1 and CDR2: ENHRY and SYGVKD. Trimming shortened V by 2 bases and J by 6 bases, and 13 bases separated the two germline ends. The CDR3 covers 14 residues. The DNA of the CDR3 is TGTGCCATCAGTGAGGTCCCGGCCGGGGATGGCTACACCTTC. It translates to CAISEVPAGDGYTF.

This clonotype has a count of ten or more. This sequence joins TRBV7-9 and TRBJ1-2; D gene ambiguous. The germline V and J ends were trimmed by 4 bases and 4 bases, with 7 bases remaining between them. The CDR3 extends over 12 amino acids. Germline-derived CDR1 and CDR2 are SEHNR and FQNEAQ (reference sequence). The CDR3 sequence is CASSSGAYGYTF. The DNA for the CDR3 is TGTGCCAGCAGCTCGGGCGCCTATGGCTACACCTTC.

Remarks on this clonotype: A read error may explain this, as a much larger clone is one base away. The CDR3 region has the DNA TGTGCCACCAGCAGAGATCAGAGGCAGGAGAACACCGGGGAGCTGTTTTTT. Protein sequence: CATSRDQRQENTGELFF. The V call is TRBV15, the J call TRBJ2-2, with no clear D. There are 17 residues in the CDR3. Germline assignment: CDR1 LNHNV and CDR2 YYDKDF (reference sequence). V lost 0 bases and J lost 1, with 12 bases in between.